This T cell receptor beta chain was obtained from a study of graft-versus-host responses after intestinal transplantation. For the study at large: The recipients all started with anti-thymocyte globulin induction and then took tacrolimus and steroids for around three years.

Assay: immunoSEQ multiplex PCR; the TCRdb copy retains only in-frame clones and omits some. The table includes approximately 90,000 clones, more than 85% detected once. Germline CDR1 reads LNHDA; CDR2 reads SQIVND (reference sequence). This CDR3 spans 15 amino acids. Trimming took 5 bases from V and 1 from J; bases not matched to a gene: 5. Findings of the study overall: Present in recipient marrow, GvH clones included some that appeared first in ileum or blood. Circulating GvH clones peaking coincided with falling HvG clones soon after transplant.

As for this clone: Its specificity is not known.

The receptor was derived from a human donor who was the organ donor for an intestinal transplant. The chain recombines TRBV19 with TRBJ2-5, with 9 bases that match TRBD1. This specimen consisted of unstimulated CD8+ T cells sorted from spleen or lymph node cells, obtained before transplant. The CDR3 protein is CASSPDRGPQETQYF. CDR3 coding DNA: TGTGCCAGTAGTCCGGACAGGGGCCCCCAAGAGACCCAGTACTTC.